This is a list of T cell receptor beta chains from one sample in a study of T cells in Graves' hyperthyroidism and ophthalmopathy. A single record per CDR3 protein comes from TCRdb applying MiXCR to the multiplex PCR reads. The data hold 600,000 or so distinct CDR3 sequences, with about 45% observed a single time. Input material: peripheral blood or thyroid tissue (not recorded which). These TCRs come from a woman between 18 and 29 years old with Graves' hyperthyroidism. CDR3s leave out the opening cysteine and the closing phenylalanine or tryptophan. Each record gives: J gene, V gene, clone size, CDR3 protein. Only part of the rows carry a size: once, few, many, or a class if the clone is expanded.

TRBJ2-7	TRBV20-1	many	SASSSRYEQY
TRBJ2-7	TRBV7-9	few	ASSSAALAGAYEQY
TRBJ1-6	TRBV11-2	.	ASSQGRLSYNSPLH
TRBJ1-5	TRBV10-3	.	AISETGYEPQH
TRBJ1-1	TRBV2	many	ATSGGGTEAF
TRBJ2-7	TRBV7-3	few	ASSYTGREQY
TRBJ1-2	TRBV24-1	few	APIQGNYGYT
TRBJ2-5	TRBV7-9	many	ASSLNRRGQY
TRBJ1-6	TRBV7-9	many	ASSPQTVNSPLH
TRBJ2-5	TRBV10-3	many	AIRDTSAGETQY
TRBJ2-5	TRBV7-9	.	ATTQGQAQY